Each of the 28 T cell receptor beta chains below was sequenced from the same sample in a study of blood T cell repertoires in COVID-19. Sequenced by immunoSEQ multiplex PCR; TCRdb stores in-frame clones only, minus some. Among about 80,000 clones listed, roughly 80% were seen once. The sequenced sample consisted of peripheral blood. The receptors were sampled from a man older than 75 with acute or convalescent COVID-19.

The chain links TRBV7-3 to TRBJ1-2; a possible D gene is TRBD1 (5 bases). CDR1 and CDR2 from the germline V gene are SGHTA and FQGTGA. The CDR3 consists of 14 residues. V lost 5 bases and J 0 bases, leaving 10 bases between the germline ends. CDR3 coding DNA: TGTGCCAGCAGCCCGACAGCTTCTAACTATGGCTACACCTTC. Amino acids: CASSPTASNYGYTF.

The chain carries TRBV29-1 and TRBJ2-4, with 9 bases matching TRBD1. The germline CDR1 and CDR2 sequences are SQVTM and ANQGSEA. This CDR3 spans 13 amino acids. Trimming took 7 bases from V and 0 from J; bases not matched to a gene: 1. In DNA, the CDR3 is TGCAGCGGACAGGGGGTAGCCAAAAACATTCAGTACTTC. It yields the protein CSGQGVAKNIQYF.

The rearrangement links TRBV30 to TRBJ1-6; the D gene is possibly TRBD1 (6 bases). V lost 4 bases to trimming and J lost 7 bases, with 20 bases between them. This CDR3 region has 16 residues. The germline gives CDR1 GTSNPN, CDR2 SVGIG (reference sequence). In DNA form, the CDR3 reads TGTGCCTGGAAAGTCCCAGGGGCCCAACCAAATTCACCCCTCCACTTT. It translates to CAWKVPGAQPNSPLHF.

This chain joins TRBV3-1 (or the pseudogene TRBV3-2) and TRBJ2-3, with a tentative D call TRBD2 (5 bases). The CDR3 extends over 15 amino acids. V dropped 0 bases and J dropped 6 bases, with 13 bases sitting between them. Germline V lookup: CDR1 LGHDT, CDR2 YNNKEL (reference sequence). This chain's CDR3 is CASSQEGSGADTQYF. CDR3 nucleotide sequence: TGTGCCAGCAGCCAAGAAGGGAGCGGCGCCGATACGCAGTATTTT.

This chain connects TRBV7-9 to TRBJ1-1, with 8 bases aligning to TRBD1. The CDR3 is made up of 14 amino acids. CDR1 is SEHNR and CDR2 is FQNEAQ in the germline V gene (reference sequence). V lost 5 bases, J lost 5 bases, and 7 bases stayed unmatched. For the CDR3, the DNA is TGTGCCAGCAGCCAGCAGGGGGCGGGGACTGAAGCTTTCTTT. Protein sequence: CASSQQGAGTEAFF. Supplemented by reference TRBV7-9 and TRBJ1-1, the full variable domain reads DTGVSQNPRHKITKRGQNVTFRCDPISEHNRLYWYRQTLGQGPEFLTYFQNEAQLEKSRLLSDRFSAERPKGSFSTLEIQRTEQGDSAMYLCASSQQGAGTEAFFGQGTRLTVV.

The gene calls are TRBV6-5 and TRBJ1-2, with D tentatively TRBD1 (6 bases). V shed 2 bases and J shed 4 bases, with 11 bases lying between them. The CDR3 runs to 14 residues. The germline gives CDR1 MNHEY, CDR2 SVGAGI. CDR3 sequence reads: CASSYKDSFYGYTF. The CDR3 DNA is TGTGCCAGCAGTTACAAGGACAGTTTCTATGGCTACACCTTC.

The genes are TRBV19 and TRBJ2-5; 10 bases line up with TRBD2. The V and J ends lost 2 bases and 5 bases, in that order; junction bases with no gene match: 8. From germline, CDR1 is LNHDA and CDR2 SQIVND (reference sequence). The CDR3 spans 16 residues. CDR3 sequence: CASSITRLAGQETQYF. The CDR3 DNA is TGTGCCAGTAGTATAACCCGACTAGCGGGTCAGGAGACCCAGTACTTC.

V usage is TRBV9 and J usage is TRBJ2-2; 9 bases agree with TRBD1. This CDR3 has 16 amino acids. The junction had 6 bases not matched to a gene; V was cut back by 3 bases and J by 3 bases. Germline V gene data show CDR1 as SGDLS and CDR2 as YYNGEE. The CDR3 spells CASSDPGQGYTGELFF. CDR3 nucleotides: TGTGCCAGCAGCGATCCGGGACAGGGATACACCGGGGAGCTGTTTTTT.

The V and J genes are TRBV25-1 and TRBJ1-1; TRBD1 aligns across 10 bases. Germline trimming cut 7 bases from V and 7 bases from J; bases unmatched to any gene: 18. Germline V gene data show CDR1 as MGHDK and CDR2 as SYGVNS. The CDR3 is 17 residues long. For the CDR3, the DNA is TGTGCCAGCATGGCAATGCCGGGACAGGGGACTCTTGATGAAGCTTTCTTT. Translating gives CASMAMPGQGTLDEAFF.

The chain carries TRBV11-2 and TRBJ1-4; D is uncertain. Trimming took off 2 bases at V and 12 bases at J, with 7 bases between the two ends. The CDR3 is made up of 11 amino acids. CDR1 is SGHAT and CDR2 is FQNNGV in the germline V gene. The CDR3 nucleotides read TGTGCCAGCAGCTTACCCGAGGAACTGTTTTTT. It yields the protein CASSLPEELFF. Together with reference TRBV11-2 and TRBJ1-4, the CDR3 gives the full variable domain: EAGVAQSPRYKIIEKRQSVAFWCNPISGHATLYWYQQILGQGPKLLIQFQNNGVVDDSQLPKDRFSAERLKGVDSTLKIQPAKLEDSAVYLCASSLPEELFFGSGTQLSVL.

The chain couples TRBV6-1 to TRBJ1-1; 8 nucleotides line up with TRBD1. CDR1 MNHNS and CDR2 SASEGT come from the germline V gene. The V and J ends lost 3 bases and 8 bases, in that order; junction bases with no gene match: 14. The CDR3 spans 16 residues. CDR3 protein: CASSEPRQGQGWEAFF. The CDR3 DNA sequence: TGTGCCAGCAGTGAGCCGCGACAGGGGCAAGGGTGGGAAGCTTTCTTT.

This chain joins TRBV5-1 and TRBJ1-4, with TRBD1 identical over 7 bases. The J segment lost 4 bases and the V segment lost 4 bases, leaving 13 bases of the junction unmatched. The CDR3 is 17 residues long. Germline assignment: CDR1 SGHRS and CDR2 YFSETQ. The CDR3 protein is CASSAGQPTLYNEKLFF. CDR3 DNA: TGCGCCAGCAGCGCGGGACAGCCAACTCTATATAATGAAAAACTGTTTTTT.

This chain's CDR3 is CASSGQRTYGSYNSPLHF. As DNA, the CDR3 is TGTGCCAGCAGTGGACAGAGGACATATGGCTCCTATAATTCACCCCTCCACTTT. The chain recombines TRBV27 with TRBJ1-6; D might be TRBD1 (6 bases). V was pared by 5 bases and J by 0 bases, with 17 bases between. CDR1 is MNHEY and CDR2 is SMNVEV in the germline V gene (reference sequence). There are 18 residues in the CDR3.

V is TRBV9 and J is TRBJ2-5; maybe TRBD1 (6 bases). The CDR3 is 16 residues long. V was trimmed by 0 bases and J by 0 bases, leaving 12 bases between them. CDR1 and CDR2 from the germline V gene are SGDLS and YYNGEE. The CDR3 sequence is CASSVGTGSYQETQYF. As DNA, the CDR3 is TGTGCCAGCAGCGTAGGAACAGGGTCGTACCAAGAGACCCAGTACTTC.

This clone was detected many times. The chain carries TRBV11-1 and TRBJ1-2; no definite D call. Germline-derived CDR1 and CDR2 are SGHAT and FQDESV (reference sequence). V lost 1 base, J lost 8 bases, and 17 bases lay in between. The CDR3 is 15 amino acids. CDR3 loop: CASSLGTARMSGYTF. The CDR3 region has the DNA TGTGCCAGCAGCTTAGGTACAGCCCGGATGAGCGGCTACACCTTC.

V and J are TRBV27 and TRBJ1-2; TRBD1 matches 9 bases. In germline, CDR1 is MNHEY, CDR2 SMNVEV (reference sequence). The CDR3 has 13 residues. V shed 6 bases and J 4 bases; nucleotides not matched to a gene: 3. The CDR3 here is CASRGGQGYGYTF. For the CDR3, the DNA is TGTGCCAGCAGAGGGGGACAGGGCTATGGCTACACCTTC.

The chain is built from TRBV3-1 (or the pseudogene TRBV3-2) and TRBJ2-3; D is possibly TRBD1 (6 bases). The germline V gene encodes CDR1 LGHDT and CDR2 YNNKEL (reference sequence). The V end was cut by 0 bases, the J end by 7 bases, with 11 bases between. This CDR3 is 14 amino acids long. CDR3 DNA sequence: TGTGCCAGCAGCCAAGATTATACAGGGAATACGCAGTATTTT. It specifies CASSQDYTGNTQYF.

The V gene is TRBV5-1, the J gene TRBJ1-1, with D tentatively TRBD1 (5 bases). CDR1 is SGHRS, CDR2 YFSETQ, per germline. V shed 3 bases and J shed 8 bases, with 14 bases lying between them. The CDR3 is 13 residues long. The CDR3 DNA reads as TGCGCCAGCAGCTCGGACAACTTTGGGGAAGCTTTCTTT. It translates to CASSSDNFGEAFF.

The chain combines TRBV9 with TRBJ2-3, with 15 bases that match TRBD2. Per the germline V gene, CDR1 is SGDLS and CDR2 is YYNGEE. The CDR3 has 19 amino acids. Unmatched junction bases numbered 11, after V lost 4 bases and J lost 2 bases. The CDR3 nucleotides read TGTGCCAGCAGCCCAGGACTAGCGGGGGGGCAGTTACTCACAGATACGCAGTATTTT. Its protein is CASSPGLAGGQLLTDTQYF.

The chain is built from TRBV6-5 and TRBJ2-3; D is perhaps TRBD1 (5 bases). This CDR3 region has 14 residues. Trimming stripped 5 bases from V and 0 bases from J, with 9 bases between. Germline CDR1 is MNHEY and CDR2 is SVGAGI. CDR3 nucleotide sequence: TGTGCCAGCAGTCGAGACAGAAGCACAGATACGCAGTATTTT. Its protein is CASSRDRSTDTQYF.

The V gene is TRBV5-8, the J gene TRBJ1-2; D unresolved. CDR3 length equals 14 residues. The V gene lost 2 bases and the J gene lost 1 base, with 9 bases spanning the gap. Germline CDR1 SGHTS, CDR2 YDEGEE. As DNA, the CDR3 is TGTGCCAGCAGCTTTGTTCCAGATAACTATGGCTACACCTTC. Its translation: CASSFVPDNYGYTF.

This clone was seen once. The rearrangement links TRBV7-6 to TRBJ2-7; 13 bases are a match to TRBD2. Germline V gives CDR1 SGHVS, CDR2 FNYEAQ. Germline trimming cut 2 bases from V and 2 bases from J; bases unmatched to any gene: 9. The CDR3 length is 18 residues. CDR3 residues: CASSLQPGLAGAAYEQYF. For the CDR3, the DNA is TGTGCCAGCAGCTTACAGCCCGGACTAGCGGGGGCGGCCTACGAGCAGTACTTC.

V is TRBV3-1 (or the pseudogene TRBV3-2) and J is TRBJ1-4; unclear D gene. V shed 3 bases and J shed 0 bases, with 5 bases lying between them. The CDR3 is 14 amino acids. The germline V gene has CDR1 LGHDT and CDR2 YNNKEL (reference sequence). The CDR3 sequence: CASSHYTTNEKLFF. CDR3 coding DNA: TGTGCCAGCAGCCACTATACAACTAATGAAAAACTGTTTTTT.

The chain couples TRBV21-1 to TRBJ2-7; the table assigns TRBD1, which was not confirmed against the DNA. TRBV21-1 is a pseudogene segment. The CDR3 runs 15 residues. CDR3 loop: CASSKDRGRFYEQYF. The CDR3 DNA reads as TGTGCCAGCAGCAAAGACAGGGGGCGATTCTACGAGCAGTACTTC.

The J gene is TRBJ2-1, the V gene TRBV29-1; 11 bases agree with TRBD2. The CDR3 is made up of 14 amino acids. Germline V lookup: CDR1 SQVTM, CDR2 ANQGSEA. J was trimmed by 10 bases and V by 4 bases; bases with no gene match: 9. The CDR3, as DNA: TGCAGCGTTGTCCGGGTAGCGGGGGGGACAGAGCAGTTCTTC. Translation gives CSVVRVAGGTEQFF.

CDR3 DNA: TGTGCCACCAGTAGCGATCGCGCAGATACGCAGTATTTT. Its protein is CATSSDRADTQYF. The genes are TRBV24-1 and TRBJ2-3; D gene ambiguous. The length of the CDR3 is 13 residues. Germline CDR1 and CDR2: KGHDR and SFDVKD. V lost 6 bases and J 4 bases, leaving 10 bases between the germline ends.

This clone was detected only once. The chain carries TRBV5-4 and TRBJ1-2, with 7 positions matching TRBD1. V lost 3 bases, J lost 4 bases, and 6 bases stayed unmatched. CDR3 length: 14 residues. Germline assignment: CDR1 SGHNT and CDR2 YYREEE (reference sequence). This CDR3 is CASSSTTGFYGYTF. CDR3 DNA sequence: TGTGCCAGCAGCTCAACGACAGGGTTCTATGGCTACACCTTC.

V is TRBV3-1 (or the pseudogene TRBV3-2) and J is TRBJ1-1; D remains ambiguous. In germline, CDR1 is LGHDT, CDR2 YNNKEL (reference sequence). The germline V and J ends were trimmed by 0 bases and 10 bases, with 12 bases remaining between them. The CDR3 extends over 13 amino acids. Here the CDR3 reads CASSQEPRSRAFF. Here the CDR3 DNA reads TGTGCCAGCAGCCAAGAGCCCCGTTCCAGAGCTTTCTTT.